This T cell receptor beta chain stems from a study of cytomegalovirus exposure and HLA in healthy donors (TCRdb year 2017). Study-level background: According to an earlier analysis of a few hundred of the donors, some 170 million T cells yielded 95 million to 140 million unique TCR beta sequences and about 300 Gb of sequence data. Roughly 300 gigabases of sequencing data and approximately 85 million unique TCR sequences were included in an early release covering about 700 HLA-typed donors. Of the 300 to 500 genotyped donors, approximately 81% were placed in the genetic ancestry cluster associated with self-reported Caucasian donors. The study was designed to test whether signatures of past pathogen exposure could be identified by cataloging public T cell receptors. The study used immunosequencing to profile the T cell repertoires of 666 subjects and linked those repertoires to cytomegalovirus serostatus. A separate validation cohort of more than 100 different subjects was used in addition to the approximately 640-subject first cohort. The study combined high-throughput TCR immunosequencing, statistical association of individual TCRs with disease status, and machine learning to predict cytomegalovirus infection status. A later analysis re-analyzed previously published TCR beta repertoires from 550 to 700 donors and added high-resolution HLA genotyping to study TCR occurrence patterns. The later analysis used no new phenotypic data to find candidate immune exposures, relying instead on TCR beta sequences and their occurrence across donors. To decide whether each TCR beta V gene segment behaved as functional or pseudogenic, an earlier analysis of 587 of the donors relied on high-throughput TCR beta sequencing. Donor age, sex, ethnicity and CMV serostatus were compiled together with the repertoire data. A later genetic analysis used genome-wide SNP genotypes for 398 of the 666 donors, treating that subset as a discovery cohort. All discovery cohort repertoires had been generated using a single sequencing platform. Class I and class II HLA loci were covered by the typing at four-digit resolution. The number of typed donors differed by locus: about 620-640 for A, B, C, DRB1 and DQB1; some 540 for DQA1; some 590 for DPA1; and around 450 for DPB1. Roughly five DR-DQ haplotypes were treated as single units for association and clustering because of strong linkage in the cohort. On average, 235,054 unique TCR beta nucleotide sequences were sequenced per donor among 398 genotyped donors of the cohort, with approximately 18% of those sequences being non-productive.

Receptor amplification or capture employed the immunoSEQ multiplex PCR assay. For the multiplex PCR, a mixture combining 60 forward primers for TCR Vbeta segments and 13 reverse primers for TCR Jbeta segments was used. The CDR3 region of rearranged TCR beta genes was amplified from genomic DNA with a multiplex PCR assay. Amplified TCR beta libraries were sequenced as 87-base-pair reads on the Illumina HiSeq System. Per the original workflow: A later analysis tallied roughly 76 million unique TCR beta chains across the roughly 610 repertoires, and about 10 million of those chains were shared by two or more donors. Raw reads were error-corrected and collapsed into unique sequences by a nearest-neighbor algorithm in which closely related sequences were merged to remove PCR and sequencing errors. To assign V, D and J gene segments, CDR3 sequences were aligned to IMGT reference sequences. Each retained sequence needed at least a six-nucleotide match to both a V gene segment and a J gene segment. A rearrangement was called productive if the CDR3 had no stop codons and remained in frame with V and J, and every other rearrangement was called non-productive. Following IMGT convention, CDR3 was defined as the stretch from the second conserved V-encoded cysteine to the conserved J-encoded phenylalanine. The earlier analysis of some 540 of the donors excluded any sequence lacking an unambiguous match to a single V gene segment. An earlier analysis of 500 to 600 of the donors classified V segments as functional when productive rearrangements were above 56.7% and as segregating when the standard deviation between donors was above 5%. A statistical classification framework was built to diagnose cytomegalovirus status from the catalog of TCR beta chain sequences. A later analysis assigned V and J genes by comparing TCR nucleotide sequences with IMGT/GENE-DB human TR gene sequences. The TCRdist pipeline was used in a later analysis to assign CDR3 sequences and most-parsimonious VDJ recombination scenarios. In a later analysis, each TCR beta chain was defined by its CDR3 amino acid sequence together with its V-gene family, and reads without a unique V-gene family were excluded. In a later analysis, approximately 590 highly shared, low-generation-probability nucleotide sequences were removed to address suspected cross-contamination and a sequencing artifact. A later analysis calculated a clonal expansion index for each public chain from normalized within-repertoire ranks of inferred template counts. A later analysis computed generation probabilities with a VDJ recombination model fitted to out-of-frame rearrangements, and checked the results against IGoR. In a later analysis, hypergeometric tests were used to score TCR-TCR, TCR-HLA and TCR-CMV co-occurrence, with a repertoire-size bias correction applied to TCR pairs. False discovery rates were estimated in a later analysis by permuting HLA or CMV assignments 20 times. In a later analysis, co-occurring TCRs were grouped with DBSCAN, and TCRdist sequence similarity was added when clustering was performed within HLA-allele-positive subsets. Repertoires with fewer than 30,000 or more than 120,000 public chains were left out of co-occurrence clustering, as were about 5 repertoires with anomalous nucleotide sharing. The clones in this table, taken by TCRdb from immuneACCESS, are in-frame only. Not every clone is retained; where verified, under half of the shortfall comes from an unresolved V gene, and the cause of the rest is unknown. That table is the source of V, J and clone size, and D and trimming were worked out from the DNA. Recorded for this sample are 65,000 to 95,000 clones; about four fifths of them occurred a single time. In total, the top ten clones hold around 5.1% of the sample.

Worth noting for this clone: The clone's antigen remains unknown. Base quality data are lacking; no much larger clone is found one base away.

The cohort consisted of approximately 670 healthy bone marrow donors. At the time of sampling, every cohort member was nominally healthy, though immune exposures that went unrecorded were likely present. The donor was CMV seropositive and was included in the group of around 300 seropositive cohort members. A peripheral blood sample was provided by each donor, and peripheral blood mononuclear cells were used for TCR beta sequencing. Genomic DNA extraction from the blood cell samples was performed with the Qiagen DNeasy Blood Extraction Kit. CDR3 length: 15 amino acids, cysteine to phenylalanine. Only the CDR3 region is kept as DNA, spanning 45 bases read in frame from base 1. The germline V gene sets CDR1 to SGHRS and CDR2 to YFSETQ. At the junction V is shortened by 0 bases and J by 4 bases, with 11 bases in between. Beyond this particular receptor, the publication reports: While some public TCRs were present in many individuals, most TCR sequences turned up only very rarely across donors. Presence/absence analyses assumed roughly uniform sequencing depth across donors, an assumption that may not hold. Over 15 rarely observed V segments, including chromosome 9 orphons, were excluded from the earlier analysis of just under 600 of the donors because counts were too low. A later genetic analysis associated a missense DCLRE1C variant with V-gene and J-gene trimming of TCR beta chains, and an independent cohort replicated the association. A later analysis associated approximately 17,000 TCR beta sequences with specific HLA alleles at a false discovery rate of 0.05. The sequencing pipeline was judged likely to have produced a cluster of highly shared sequence variants as a technical artifact. Compared with the approximately 600-donor mean, donors in an Asian-associated ancestry cluster had fewer N-insertions in productive TCRs, according to a later genetic analysis. The 87-base-pair reads could not distinguish some IMGT-functional V segments, including TRBV6-2 and TRBV6-3, so those segments were excluded. Strong co-occurrence of HLA alleles, especially DR and DQ, made assigning TCR associations to individual alleles difficult. A further reported finding was that TCR beta sequences accurately predicted the HLA-A and HLA-B alleles for most subjects in the first cohort. The classifier was reported to diagnose cytomegalovirus status with high specificity and sensitivity in both the original cohort and the validation cohort. Several of the top co-occurrence clusters appeared to be linked to parvovirus B19, influenza, CMV and Epstein-Barr virus, according to a later analysis. The cohort was sequenced for TCR beta chains only, and without alpha or paired-chain data the features that could be detected were limited. According to a later analysis, most CMV-associated TCR beta chains appeared to be HLA-restricted, and the HLA associations seemed to be driven largely by CMV exposure. An earlier analysis of 587 of the donors showed that most TCR beta V segments appeared in productive rearrangements either about 90% or about 30% of the time, which broadly matched IMGT annotations. Linkage disequilibrium might explain the correlated functional status among segregating V segments, but an unknown experimental factor could not be ruled out. The study gave a list of more than 150 TCR beta chains associated with cytomegalovirus. The only immune exposure information available for the cohort was CMV serostatus. Because HLA typing was missing for some donors at each locus, association tests included only the typed subset. Three of the identified cytomegalovirus-associated TCR beta chains were confirmed in vitro to be specific for cytomegalovirus antigens. It was suggested by the authors that the approach could potentially be generalized to other disease states and immunological phenotypes. A later analysis found that TCR association rates varied across HLA loci, with DRB1 alleles showing the most associated TCRs and HLA-C alleles the fewest. In a later analysis, HLA-associated TCR beta chains were found to be more clonally expanded and to have lower generation probabilities than equally common non-associated chains.

Recombination joined TRBV5-1 with TRBJ1-3; the D gene remains uncertain. The material sequenced was PBMCs. The sequence was obtained from a male donor in good health and CMV-seropositive. The DNA sequence is TGCGCCAGCAGCTTGGCAGGTGAACCGGGAAACACCATATATTTT. The translation is CASSLAGEPGNTIYF.